One and the same sample provided the 27 T cell receptor beta chains below, sequenced in a study of T cells in Graves' hyperthyroidism and ophthalmopathy. Amplification of TCR beta CDR3 regions used RNA as the template. The primer set for the first-round RT-PCR of the TCR CDR3 was HTBI. TCRdb re-called the multiplex PCR reads through MiXCR, storing one row per CDR3 protein. The sample lists about 570,000 distinct CDR3 sequences, roughly 46% occurring once. Sequenced material: peripheral blood or thyroid tissue (not recorded which). Receptors originate from an adult woman with Graves' disease, either hyperthyroidism or ophthalmopathy (not recorded which).

This chain joins TRBV9 and TRBJ2-2; 9 nucleotides agree with TRBD1. The CDR3 contains 15 residues. Trimming cost V 0 bases and J 6 bases; bases outside gene matches: 3. The germline gives CDR1 SGDLS, CDR2 YYNGEE. The CDR3 here is CASSVGGTGSGELFF. DNA of the CDR3: TGTGCCAGCAGCGTAGGTGGGACAGGGTCCGGGGAGCTGTTTTTT.

The chain recombines TRBV10-3 with TRBJ2-7, with TRBD2 identical over 9 bases. Germline V CDR1 and CDR2: ENHRY, SYGVKD. J gave up 4 bases and V 4 bases, and 5 bases lay outside the gene matches. This CDR3 has 14 residues. DNA of the CDR3: TGTGCCATCAGTGTGGTACTAGCGGGTTACGAGCAGTACTTC. It codes for CAISVVLAGYEQYF.

The chain joins TRBV5-1 to TRBJ2-5; TRBD1 matches at 7 bases. Per the germline V gene, CDR1 is SGHRS and CDR2 is YFSETQ. There are 14 residues in the CDR3. Trimming cost V 4 bases and J 0 bases; bases outside gene matches: 3. The CDR3: CASSEQGNQETQYF. DNA for the CDR3: TGCGCCAGCAGCGAACAGGGGAACCAAGAGACCCAGTACTTC.

This clonotype was recorded at least ten times. The chain has TRBV10-3 and TRBJ1-3; D may be TRBD1 (5 bases). This CDR3 region has 17 residues. Per the germline V gene, CDR1 is ENHRY and CDR2 is SYGVKD. With 6 bases removed from V and 7 bases from J, the gap between germline ends came to 25 bases. The CDR3 reads CAISPTGGSLWRNTIYF. The CDR3 DNA sequence: TGTGCCATCAGCCCCACTGGGGGATCACTCTGGAGGAACACCATATATTTT.

This clonotype has just a few counts. The genes are TRBV7-9 and TRBJ2-7, with 9 bases aligning to TRBD1. Trimming cost V 6 bases and J 7 bases; bases outside gene matches: 10. Germline CDR1 SEHNR, CDR2 FQNEAQ (reference sequence). The CDR3 sequence is 14 residues long. The CDR3 region is CASSPDRGSGEQYF. In DNA form, the CDR3 reads TGTGCCAGCAGTCCCGACAGGGGGTCAGGGGAGCAGTACTTC.

The genes are TRBV25-1 and TRBJ2-2, with 8 bases that match TRBD2. From germline, CDR1 is MGHDK and CDR2 SYGVNS. The V gene end was trimmed by 0 bases and the J gene end by 3 bases; junction bases not matched to a gene: 3. There are 16 residues in the CDR3. The CDR3 sequence: CASSEYRAGDTGELFF. CDR3 nucleotide sequence: TGTGCCAGCAGTGAATATAGAGCGGGAGACACCGGGGAGCTGTTTTTT.

The rearrangement links TRBV12-3 or TRBV12-4 to TRBJ2-5; a weak D match, TRBD2 (6 bases). The last part of the DNA fits TRBJ2-7 better; the J call may be wrong. This CDR3 has 15 amino acids. The CDR3 spells CASSKTQSGAYEQYF. The CDR3 DNA reads as TGTGCCAGCAGTAAGACACAGTCGGGGGCCTACGAGCAGTACTTC.

The chain couples TRBV6-2 or TRBV6-3 to TRBJ2-7, with 8 bases lining up with TRBD2. Germline V CDR1 and CDR2: MNHEY, SVGEGT. The CDR3 consists of 17 residues. V was clipped by 7 bases and J by 0 bases; unmatched bases: 14. CDR3 nucleotide sequence: TGTGCCAGCACCCCTTTTCGAGGAAGCGGGAGCTCCTACGAGCAGTACTTC. This codes for CASTPFRGSGSSYEQYF.

The chain employs TRBV7-9 and TRBJ2-5; D remains ambiguous. The CDR3 is 14 residues long. V was shortened by 4 bases and J by 5 bases, with 14 bases between the two germline ends. CDR1 and CDR2 from the germline V gene are SEHNR and FQNEAQ (reference sequence). CDR3: CASSSKAPGETQYF. The CDR3 DNA follows: TGTGCCAGCAGCTCAAAGGCGCCCGGGGAGACCCAGTACTTC.

V gene TRBV12-3 or TRBV12-4 combines with J gene TRBJ1-4; 8 nucleotides align to TRBD1. This CDR3 contains 15 residues. V shed 1 base, J shed 5 bases, and the junction held 3 bases outside the gene matches. CDR3 nucleotides: TGTGCCAGCAGTTTAGGGACAGGGAGCAATGAAAAACTGTTTTTT. It encodes CASSLGTGSNEKLFF.

This clonotype was counted between two and nine times. This chain uses TRBV28 with TRBJ1-1; D gene unclear. Trimming left V 6 bases short and J 6 bases short, with 14 bases between. Per germline, CDR1 MDHEN and CDR2 SYDVKM. This CDR3 comprises 13 residues. The chain's CDR3 is CASSRQWGAEAFF. The CDR3 DNA reads TGTGCCAGCAGCCGTCAGTGGGGAGCTGAAGCTTTCTTT. Full variable domain (outside the CDR3, taken from reference TRBV28 and TRBJ1-1): DVKVTQSSRYLVKRTGEKVFLECVQDMDHENMFWYRQDPGLGLRLIYFSYDVKMKEKGDIPEGYSVSREKKERFSLILESASTNQTSMYLCASSRQWGAEAFFGQGTRLTVV.

The V call is TRBV7-7, the J call TRBJ2-2; 12 nucleotides match TRBD2. Looked up from germline, CDR1 is SSHAT and CDR2 is FNYEAQ (reference sequence). The length of the CDR3 is 17 residues. V gave up 4 bases and J gave up 0 bases; unmatched junction bases: 3. The DNA for the CDR3 is TGTGCCAGCAGCTCCGGGACTAGCGGGTCGAACACCGGGGAGCTGTTTTTT. Protein product: CASSSGTSGSNTGELFF.

This clonotype was observed a handful of times. This chain uses TRBV20-1 with TRBJ1-5; no definite D call. Between the trimmed V and J ends, which lost 2 bases and 5 bases, there was a span of 7 bases. Germline CDR1 reads DFQATT; CDR2 reads SNEGSKA (reference sequence). This CDR3 spans 12 amino acids. CDR3 residues: CSARLHYQPQHF. CDR3 nucleotide sequence: TGCAGTGCTAGACTCCACTATCAGCCCCAGCATTTT.

This clonotype was observed at least ten times. V gene TRBV19 combines with J gene TRBJ1-1; D remains ambiguous. The CDR3 loop spans 14 amino acids. The V end lost 7 bases, the J end lost 3 bases, and 15 bases lay between the germline ends. Germline CDR1 is LNHDA and CDR2 is SQIVND (reference sequence). The CDR3 region is CASKRMVGDTEAFF. The CDR3 DNA follows: TGTGCCAGTAAGCGGATGGTGGGTGACACTGAAGCTTTCTTT.

The chain couples TRBV25-1 to TRBJ2-5, with D tentatively TRBD1 (6 bases). Per germline, CDR1 MGHDK and CDR2 SYGVNS. The CDR3 covers 15 residues. V lost 4 bases and J lost 1, with 13 bases in between. The chain's CDR3 is CASSALQGPQETQYF. The DNA of the CDR3 is TGTGCCAGCAGTGCCTTACAGGGTCCCCAAGAGACCCAGTACTTC.

Many counts were recorded for this clonotype. V usage is TRBV5-8 and J usage is TRBJ1-6, with no clear D. The CDR3 is made up of 15 amino acids. Germline V CDR1 and CDR2: SGHTS, YDEGEE. V lost 3 bases and J 9 bases, leaving 16 bases between the germline ends. The CDR3 reads CASSSLGKSSSPLHF. CDR3 nucleotide sequence: TGTGCCAGCAGCTCTCTGGGGAAGTCAAGTTCACCCCTCCACTTT.

The chain combines TRBV10-3 with TRBJ2-5; weak D call: TRBD2 (6 bases). In germline, CDR1 is ENHRY, CDR2 SYGVKD. V gave up 11 bases and J gave up 2 bases, with 15 bases separating them. This CDR3 contains 13 residues. The CDR3 protein is CAPLGSGQETQYF. Written as DNA, the CDR3 is TGTGCCCCCCTCGGTAGCGGTCAAGAGACCCAGTACTTC.

The chain joins TRBV18 to TRBJ1-6; D gene ambiguous. From germline, CDR1 is KGHSH and CDR2 LQKENI. Trimming left V 3 bases short and J 13 bases short, with 13 bases between. The length of the CDR3 is 13 residues. CDR3 protein: CASSPGSGHPLHF. The CDR3 DNA sequence: TGTGCCAGCTCACCGGGTTCTGGTCATCCCCTCCACTTT.

This clonotype was detected once. V and J are TRBV9 and TRBJ2-3; 7 nucleotides line up with TRBD2. Germline trimming cut 7 bases from V and 2 bases from J; bases unmatched to any gene: 10. Germline CDR1 is SGDLS and CDR2 is YYNGEE. The CDR3 covers 15 residues. The CDR3 sequence is CASSWGLTYTDTQYF. DNA of the CDR3: TGTGCCAGCTCCTGGGGACTAACCTACACAGATACGCAGTATTTT.

Many counts were recorded for this clonotype. This chain uses TRBV4-1 with TRBJ2-2; 7 bases align to TRBD2. V lost 7 bases, J lost 3 bases, and 14 bases stayed unmatched. CDR3 size: 17 residues. Germline loops: CDR1 MGHRA, CDR2 YSYEKL. Here the CDR3 reads CASKRGSGTTYTGELFF. The CDR3, as DNA: TGCGCCAGCAAGAGAGGTTCCGGGACTACCTACACCGGGGAGCTGTTTTTT.

The chain employs TRBV6-2 or TRBV6-3 and TRBJ1-1, with D possibly being TRBD1 (5 bases). Germline V gene sequence: CDR1 MNHEY, CDR2 SVGEGT. The ends were cut back, 2 bases at V and 6 bases at J, with 13 bases in the middle. The CDR3 is made up of 14 amino acids. CDR3 protein: CASSYVGVRSEAFF. The CDR3 bases are TGTGCCAGCAGTTACGTGGGGGTTCGGTCTGAAGCTTTCTTT.

The CDR3 DNA follows: TGTGCCATCAGTGAGGGGCGATCTAGCGGGGTCTCCTACGAGCAGTACTTC. Protein: CAISEGRSSGVSYEQYF. The rearrangement uses TRBV10-3 and TRBJ2-7, with TRBD2 matching 9 bases. The J segment lost 0 bases and the V segment lost 2 bases, leaving 8 bases of the junction unmatched. Germline CDR1 ENHRY, CDR2 SYGVKD. The CDR3 spans 17 residues.

At least ten counts were recorded for this clonotype. The rearrangement links TRBV20-1 to TRBJ2-7, with D perhaps TRBD1 (6 bases). Trimming took off 2 bases at V and 6 bases at J, with 14 bases between the two ends. CDR1 and CDR2 (germline): DFQATT, SNEGSKA (reference sequence). The CDR3 is 13 residues long. CDR3 protein: CSARPNRAREQYF. As DNA, the CDR3 is TGCAGTGCTAGACCGAACAGGGCTCGCGAGCAGTACTTC.

This clonotype was picked up many times. J is TRBJ1-2 and V is TRBV5-8; 7 bases map to TRBD1. This CDR3 is 14 amino acids long. With 4 bases clipped from V and 8 bases from J, the junction kept 11 bases outside the gene matches. Germline V lookup: CDR1 SGHTS, CDR2 YDEGEE. The CDR3 bases are TGTGCCAGCAGCACCAAGGGGGCGCCGGGGGGCTACACCTTC. It yields the protein CASSTKGAPGGYTF. The variable domain in full, with the rest retrieved from reference TRBV5-8 and TRBJ1-2, is EAGVTQSPTHLIKTRGQQATLRCSPISGHTSVYWYQQALGLGLQFLLWYDEGEERNRGNFPPRFSGRQFPNYSSELNVNALELEDSALYLCASSTKGAPGGYTFGSGTRLTVV.

This clonotype was counted many times. The J gene is TRBJ2-7, the V gene TRBV7-3, with a weak D call TRBD1 (6 bases). Germline V gene lookup returns CDR1 SGHTA and CDR2 FQGTGA. The CDR3 totals 14 residues. Trimming pared 5 bases from V and 3 bases from J, leaving 14 bases between. The CDR3 nucleotides are TGTGCCAGCAGCCCGAACAGGGATAACTACGAGCAGTACTTC. Residues: CASSPNRDNYEQYF.

With regard to this clonotype: The junction differs from germline at one of its ends, possibly a read error. J is TRBJ1-2 and V is TRBV25-1; 8 bases align to TRBD1. Germline loops: CDR1 MGHDK, CDR2 SYGVNS. The CDR3 sequence is 15 residues long. Written as DNA, the CDR3 is TGTGCCGGCAGTGCTGTGGACAGGGCTAACTATGGCTACACCTTC. Protein product: CAGSAVDRANYGYTF.

The V and J genes are TRBV5-1 and TRBJ2-2; 9 bases line up with TRBD2. V was clipped by 4 bases and J by 4 bases; unmatched bases: 8. Germline-derived CDR1 and CDR2 are SGHRS and YFSETQ. This CDR3 region has 16 residues. The CDR3 protein is CASSPSLAGPTGELFF. In DNA form, the CDR3 reads TGCGCCAGCAGCCCCTCGCTAGCGGGGCCCACCGGGGAGCTGTTTTTT. The full variable domain, with the rest looked up from reference TRBV5-1 and TRBJ2-2, is KAGVTQTPRYLIKTRGQQVTLSCSPISGHRSVSWYQQTPGQGLQFLFEYFSETQRNKGNFPGRFSGRQFSNSRSEMNVSTLELGDSALYLCASSPSLAGPTGELFFGEGSRLTVL.